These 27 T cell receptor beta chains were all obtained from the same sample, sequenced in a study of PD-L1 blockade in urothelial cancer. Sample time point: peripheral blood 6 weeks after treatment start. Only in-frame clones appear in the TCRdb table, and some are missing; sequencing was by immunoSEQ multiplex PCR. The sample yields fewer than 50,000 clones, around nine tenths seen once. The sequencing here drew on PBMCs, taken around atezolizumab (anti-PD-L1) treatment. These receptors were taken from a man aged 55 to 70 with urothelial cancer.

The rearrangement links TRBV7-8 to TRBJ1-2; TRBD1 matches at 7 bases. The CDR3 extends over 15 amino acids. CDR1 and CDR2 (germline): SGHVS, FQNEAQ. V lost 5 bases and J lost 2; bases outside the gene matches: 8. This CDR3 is CASSDDRVKNYGYTF. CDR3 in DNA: TGTGCCAGCAGCGACGACAGGGTGAAGAACTATGGCTACACCTTC.

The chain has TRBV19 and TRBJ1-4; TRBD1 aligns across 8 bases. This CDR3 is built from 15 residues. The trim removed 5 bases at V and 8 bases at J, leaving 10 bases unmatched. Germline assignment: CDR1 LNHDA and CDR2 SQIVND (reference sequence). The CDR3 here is CASSRGQGVAEKLFF. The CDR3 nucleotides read TGTGCCAGTAGTCGTGGACAGGGAGTAGCCGAAAAACTGTTTTTT.

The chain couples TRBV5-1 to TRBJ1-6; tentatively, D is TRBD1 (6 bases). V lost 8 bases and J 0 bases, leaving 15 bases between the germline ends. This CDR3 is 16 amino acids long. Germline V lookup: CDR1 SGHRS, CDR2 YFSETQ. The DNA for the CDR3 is TGCGCCAGTAGGAGCCAGGGGAACTCCTATAATTCACCCCTCCACTTT. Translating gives CASRSQGNSYNSPLHF.

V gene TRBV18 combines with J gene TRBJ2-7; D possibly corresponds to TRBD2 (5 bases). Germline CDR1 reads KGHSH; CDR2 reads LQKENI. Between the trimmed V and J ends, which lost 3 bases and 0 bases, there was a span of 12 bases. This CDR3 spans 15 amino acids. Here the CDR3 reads CASSPVPGSSYEQYF. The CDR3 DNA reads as TGTGCCAGCTCACCGGTCCCGGGGAGCTCCTACGAGCAGTACTTC.

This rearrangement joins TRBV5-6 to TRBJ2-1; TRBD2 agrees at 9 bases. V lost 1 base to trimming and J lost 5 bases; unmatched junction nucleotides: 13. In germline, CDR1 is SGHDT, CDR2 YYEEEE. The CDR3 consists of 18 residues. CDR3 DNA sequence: TGTGCCAGCAGCTTGCTCATCAAGAGTAGCGGGAGTCACAATGAGCAGTTCTTC. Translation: CASSLLIKSSGSHNEQFF. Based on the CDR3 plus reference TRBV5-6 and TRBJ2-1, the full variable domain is DAGVTQSPTHLIKTRGQQVTLRCSPKSGHDTVSWYQQALGQGPQFIFQYYEEEERQRGNFPDRFSGHQFPNYSSELNVNALLLGDSALYLCASSLLIKSSGSHNEQFFGPGTRLTVL.

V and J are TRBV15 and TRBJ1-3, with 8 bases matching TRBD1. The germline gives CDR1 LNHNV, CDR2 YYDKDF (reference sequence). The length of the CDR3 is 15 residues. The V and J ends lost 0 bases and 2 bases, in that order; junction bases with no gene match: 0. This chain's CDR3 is CATSRDRGPGNTIYF. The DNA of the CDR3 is TGTGCCACCAGCAGAGACAGGGGGCCTGGAAACACCATATATTTT.

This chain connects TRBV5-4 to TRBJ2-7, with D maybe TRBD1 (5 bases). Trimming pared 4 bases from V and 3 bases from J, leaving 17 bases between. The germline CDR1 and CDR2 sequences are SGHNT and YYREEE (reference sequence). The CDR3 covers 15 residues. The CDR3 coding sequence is TGTGCCAGCAGCCCGACGACAGTTAACCACTACGAGCAGTACTTC. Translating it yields CASSPTTVNHYEQYF. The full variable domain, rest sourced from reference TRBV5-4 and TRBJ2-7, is ETGVTQSPTHLIKTRGQQVTLRCSSQSGHNTVSWYQQALGQGPQFIFQYYREEENGRGNFPPRFSGLQFPNYSSELNVNALELDDSALYLCASSPTTVNHYEQYFGPGTRLTVT.

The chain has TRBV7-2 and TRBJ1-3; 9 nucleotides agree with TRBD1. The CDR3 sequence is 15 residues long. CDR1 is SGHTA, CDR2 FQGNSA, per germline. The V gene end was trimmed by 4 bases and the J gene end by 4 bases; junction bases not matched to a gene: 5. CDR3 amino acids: CASSSTGGVGNTIYF. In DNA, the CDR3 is TGTGCCAGCAGCTCTACAGGGGGCGTGGGAAACACCATATATTTT.

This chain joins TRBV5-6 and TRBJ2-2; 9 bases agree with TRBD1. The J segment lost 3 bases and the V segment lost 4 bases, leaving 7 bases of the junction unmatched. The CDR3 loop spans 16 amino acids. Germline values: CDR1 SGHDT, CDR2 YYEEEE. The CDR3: CASSTAGQGDTGELFF. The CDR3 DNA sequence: TGTGCCAGCAGCACAGCGGGACAGGGAGACACCGGGGAGCTGTTTTTT.

CDR3 bases: TGTGCCAGCAGCTTTATGGGACTAGCGGCCTACAATGAGCAGTTCTTC. It is translated as CASSFMGLAAYNEQFF. V is TRBV5-6 and J is TRBJ2-1; 11 bases are shared with TRBD2. The V gene's germline CDR1 is SGHDT and CDR2 YYEEEE. The CDR3 sequence is 16 residues long. V lost 2 bases to trimming and J lost 2 bases; unmatched junction nucleotides: 3. The full variable domain, its missing parts supplied by reference TRBV5-6 and TRBJ2-1, is DAGVTQSPTHLIKTRGQQVTLRCSPKSGHDTVSWYQQALGQGPQFIFQYYEEEERQRGNFPDRFSGHQFPNYSSELNVNALLLGDSALYLCASSFMGLAAYNEQFFGPGTRLTVL.

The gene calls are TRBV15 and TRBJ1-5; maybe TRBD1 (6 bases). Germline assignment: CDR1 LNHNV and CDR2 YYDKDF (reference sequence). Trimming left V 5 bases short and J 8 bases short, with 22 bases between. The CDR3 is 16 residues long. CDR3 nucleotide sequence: TGTGCCACCAGCCAGGCAAGGCAGGGGTGGGGTGAGCCCCAGCATTTT. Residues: CATSQARQGWGEPQHF. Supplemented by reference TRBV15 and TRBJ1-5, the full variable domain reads DAMVIQNPRYQVTQFGKPVTLSCSQTLNHNVMYWYQQKSSQAPKLLFHYYDKDFNNEADTPDNFQSRRPNTSFCFLDIRSPGLGDTAMYLCATSQARQGWGEPQHFGDGTRLSIL.

CDR3 residues: CASSVGTGVMETQYF. The CDR3 DNA sequence: TGTGCCAGCAGCGTCGGGACAGGGGTTATGGAGACCCAGTACTTC. The chain has TRBV9 and TRBJ2-5, with 10 bases lining up with TRBD1. Germline assignment: CDR1 SGDLS and CDR2 YYNGEE. The CDR3 totals 15 residues. V was pared by 2 bases and J by 5 bases, with 6 bases of the junction left unmatched.

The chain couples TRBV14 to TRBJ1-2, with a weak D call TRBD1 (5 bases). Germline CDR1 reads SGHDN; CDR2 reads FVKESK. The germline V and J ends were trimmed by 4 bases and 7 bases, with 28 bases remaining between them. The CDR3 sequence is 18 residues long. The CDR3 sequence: CASSRHVGAVAPLGGYTF. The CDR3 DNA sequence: TGTGCCAGCAGCCGCCACGTAGGGGCAGTAGCCCCTTTAGGTGGCTACACCTTC.

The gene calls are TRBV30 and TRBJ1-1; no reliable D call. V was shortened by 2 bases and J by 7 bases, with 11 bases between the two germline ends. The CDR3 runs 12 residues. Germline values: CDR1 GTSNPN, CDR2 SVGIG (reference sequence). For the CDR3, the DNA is TGTGCCTGGAGTTTCTTTTCCGGTGAAGCTTTCTTT. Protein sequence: CAWSFFSGEAFF.

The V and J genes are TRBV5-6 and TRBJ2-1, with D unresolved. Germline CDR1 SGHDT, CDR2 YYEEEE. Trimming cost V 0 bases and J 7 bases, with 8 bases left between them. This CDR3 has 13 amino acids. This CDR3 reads CASSLVRKNEQFF. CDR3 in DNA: TGTGCCAGCAGCTTGGTCCGTAAAAATGAGCAGTTCTTC. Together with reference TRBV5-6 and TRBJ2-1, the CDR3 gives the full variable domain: DAGVTQSPTHLIKTRGQQVTLRCSPKSGHDTVSWYQQALGQGPQFIFQYYEEEERQRGNFPDRFSGHQFPNYSSELNVNALLLGDSALYLCASSLVRKNEQFFGPGTRLTVL.

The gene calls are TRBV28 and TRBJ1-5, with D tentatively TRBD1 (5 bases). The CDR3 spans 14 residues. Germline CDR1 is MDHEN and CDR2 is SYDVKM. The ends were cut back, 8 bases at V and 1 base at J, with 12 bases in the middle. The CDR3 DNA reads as TGTGCCAGCGAGCAGGGCGGCAGCAATCAGCCCCAGCATTTT. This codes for CASEQGGSNQPQHF.

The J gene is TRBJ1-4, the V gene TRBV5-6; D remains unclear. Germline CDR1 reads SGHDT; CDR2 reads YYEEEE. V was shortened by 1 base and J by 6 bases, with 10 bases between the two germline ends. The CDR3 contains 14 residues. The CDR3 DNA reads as TGTGCCAGCAGCTTGCGTCTAACCGATGAAAAACTGTTTTTT. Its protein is CASSLRLTDEKLFF. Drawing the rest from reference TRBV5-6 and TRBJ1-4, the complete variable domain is DAGVTQSPTHLIKTRGQQVTLRCSPKSGHDTVSWYQQALGQGPQFIFQYYEEEERQRGNFPDRFSGHQFPNYSSELNVNALLLGDSALYLCASSLRLTDEKLFFGSGTQLSVL.

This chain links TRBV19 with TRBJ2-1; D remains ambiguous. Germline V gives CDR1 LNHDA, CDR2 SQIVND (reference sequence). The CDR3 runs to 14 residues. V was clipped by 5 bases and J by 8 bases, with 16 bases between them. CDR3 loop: CASSSHPRPDEQFF. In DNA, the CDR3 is TGTGCCAGTAGTTCACATCCTAGACCGGATGAGCAGTTCTTC.

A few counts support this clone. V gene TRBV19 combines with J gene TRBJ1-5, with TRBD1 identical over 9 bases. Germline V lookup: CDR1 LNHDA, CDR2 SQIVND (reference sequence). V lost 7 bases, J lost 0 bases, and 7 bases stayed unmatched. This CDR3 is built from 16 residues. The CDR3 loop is CASKAPGQGSNQPQHF. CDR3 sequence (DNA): TGTGCCAGTAAAGCACCGGGACAGGGTAGCAATCAGCCCCAGCATTTT.

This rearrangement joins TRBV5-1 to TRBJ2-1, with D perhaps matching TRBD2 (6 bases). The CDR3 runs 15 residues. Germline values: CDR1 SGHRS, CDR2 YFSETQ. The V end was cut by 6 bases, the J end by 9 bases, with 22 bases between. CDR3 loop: CASTSRTGGGGEQFF. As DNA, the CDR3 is TGCGCCAGCACCTCTCGAACCGGGGGTGGGGGTGAGCAGTTCTTC.

Here the CDR3 DNA reads TGTGCCAGCAGCGAGTCGGGAGGCTCCTACAATGAGCAGTTCTTC. The encoded protein is CASSESGGSYNEQFF. The chain employs TRBV9 and TRBJ2-1; TRBD2 matches at 7 bases. Germline CDR1 and CDR2: SGDLS and YYNGEE. V was clipped by 3 bases and J by 0 bases; unmatched bases: 3. This CDR3 has 15 amino acids. The complete variable domain, with remaining parts taken from reference TRBV9 and TRBJ2-1, reads DSGVTQTPKHLITATGQRVTLRCSPRSGDLSVYWYQQSLDQGLQFLIQYYNGEERAKGNILERFSAQQFPDLHSELNLSSLELGDSALYFCASSESGGSYNEQFFGPGTRLTVL.

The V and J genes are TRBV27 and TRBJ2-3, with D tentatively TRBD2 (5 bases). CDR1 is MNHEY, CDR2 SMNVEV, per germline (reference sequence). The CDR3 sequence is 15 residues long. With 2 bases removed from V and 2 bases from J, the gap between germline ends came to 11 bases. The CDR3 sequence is CASSLTRTATDTQYF. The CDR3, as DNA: TGTGCCAGCAGTTTAACCCGGACTGCCACAGATACGCAGTATTTT.

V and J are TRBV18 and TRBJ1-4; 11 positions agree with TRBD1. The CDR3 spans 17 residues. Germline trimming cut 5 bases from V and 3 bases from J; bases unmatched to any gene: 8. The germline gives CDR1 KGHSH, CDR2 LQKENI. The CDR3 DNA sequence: TGTGCCAGCTCAAACCGGGACAGGGGGTTCGCTAATGAAAAACTGTTTTTT. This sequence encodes CASSNRDRGFANEKLFF.

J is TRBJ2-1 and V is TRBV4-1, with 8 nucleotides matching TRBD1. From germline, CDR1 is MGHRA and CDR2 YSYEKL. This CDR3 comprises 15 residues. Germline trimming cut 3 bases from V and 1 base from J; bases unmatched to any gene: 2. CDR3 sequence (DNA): TGCGCCAGCAGCCAGACAGGGGTATCCTACAATGAGCAGTTCTTC. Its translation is CASSQTGVSYNEQFF.

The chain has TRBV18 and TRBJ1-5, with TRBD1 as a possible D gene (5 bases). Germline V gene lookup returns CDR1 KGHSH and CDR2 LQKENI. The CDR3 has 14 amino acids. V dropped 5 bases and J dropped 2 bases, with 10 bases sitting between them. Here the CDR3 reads CASSAWGGNQPQHF. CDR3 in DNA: TGTGCCAGCTCAGCGTGGGGGGGCAATCAGCCCCAGCATTTT.

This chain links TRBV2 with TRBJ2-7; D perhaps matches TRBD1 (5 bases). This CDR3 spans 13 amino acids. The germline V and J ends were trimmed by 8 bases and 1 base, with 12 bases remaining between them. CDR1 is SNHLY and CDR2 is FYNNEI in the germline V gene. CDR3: CASSRALSYEQYF. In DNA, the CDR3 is TGTGCCAGCTCCAGGGCCCTATCCTACGAGCAGTACTTC.

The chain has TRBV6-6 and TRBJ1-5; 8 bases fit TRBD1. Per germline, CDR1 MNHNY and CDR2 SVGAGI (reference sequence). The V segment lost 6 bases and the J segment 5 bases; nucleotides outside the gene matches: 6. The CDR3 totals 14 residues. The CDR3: CASRPTGVDQPQHF. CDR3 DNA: TGTGCCAGCAGACCGACAGGGGTCGATCAGCCCCAGCATTTT.